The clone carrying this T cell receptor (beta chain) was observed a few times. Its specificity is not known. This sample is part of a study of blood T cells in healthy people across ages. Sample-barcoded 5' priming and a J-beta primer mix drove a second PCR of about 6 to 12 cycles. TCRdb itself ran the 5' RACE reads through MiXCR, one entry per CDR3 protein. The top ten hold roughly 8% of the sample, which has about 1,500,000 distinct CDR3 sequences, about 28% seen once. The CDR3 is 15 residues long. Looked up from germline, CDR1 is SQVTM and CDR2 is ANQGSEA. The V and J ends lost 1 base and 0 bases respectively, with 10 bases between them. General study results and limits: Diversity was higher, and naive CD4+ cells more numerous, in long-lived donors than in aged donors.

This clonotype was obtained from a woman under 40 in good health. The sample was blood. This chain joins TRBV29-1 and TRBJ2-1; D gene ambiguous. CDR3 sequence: CSVEVWDSSYNEQFF. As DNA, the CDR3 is TGCAGCGTTGAAGTATGGGATAGCTCCTACAATGAGCAGTTCTTC.